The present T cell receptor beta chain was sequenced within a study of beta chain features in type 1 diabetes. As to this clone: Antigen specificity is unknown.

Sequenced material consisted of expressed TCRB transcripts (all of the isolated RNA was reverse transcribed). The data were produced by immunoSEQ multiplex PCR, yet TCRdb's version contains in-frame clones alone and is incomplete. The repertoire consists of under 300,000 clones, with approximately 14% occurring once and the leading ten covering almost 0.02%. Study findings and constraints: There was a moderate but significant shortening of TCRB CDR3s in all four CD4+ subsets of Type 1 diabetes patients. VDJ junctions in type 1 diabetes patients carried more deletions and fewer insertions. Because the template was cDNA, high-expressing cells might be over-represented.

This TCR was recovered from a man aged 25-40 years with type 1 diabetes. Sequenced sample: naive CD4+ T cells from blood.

The CDR3 here is CSARTGQETQYF. The CDR3 DNA reads as TGCAGCGCGAGAACAGGTCAAGAGACCCAGTACTTC. The rearrangement links TRBV29-1 to TRBJ2-5; D may be TRBD1 (5 bases). The CDR3 consists of 12 residues. V gave up 7 bases and J gave up 2 bases, with 11 bases separating them. Germline CDR1 and CDR2: SQVTM and ANQGSEA.